One and the same sample provided the 14 T cell receptor beta chains below, sequenced in a study of blood T cell repertoires in COVID-19. TCRdb's table, derived via immunoSEQ multiplex PCR, lists solely in-frame clones and lacks some. In the table there are about 90,000 clones, approximately 75% of which are singletons. Material for sequencing was peripheral blood. These receptors originate from a human donor in a cohort sampled during active COVID-19.

This clone was detected a few times. This chain uses TRBV7-2 with TRBJ1-2, with 9 nucleotides matching TRBD1. With V trimmed by 3 bases and J by 1 base, 6 bases remained unmatched. CDR1 is SGHTA, CDR2 FQGNSA, per germline. CDR3 length: 16 residues. CDR3 region: CASSFSGQGYNYGYTF. CDR3 DNA: TGTGCCAGCAGCTTTTCGGGACAGGGATATAACTATGGCTACACCTTC.

This chain links TRBV7-8 with TRBJ2-3, with 9 positions matching TRBD2. The CDR3 spans 16 residues. V shed 1 base, J shed 4 bases, and the junction held 6 bases outside the gene matches. Germline CDR1 and CDR2: SGHVS and FQNEAQ. The CDR3 region is CASSLGAAGGPDTQYF. DNA of the CDR3: TGTGCCAGCAGCTTAGGCGCCGCGGGGGGGCCAGATACGCAGTATTTT.

This CDR3 reads CATSRGQGVMNTEAFF. The CDR3 coding sequence is TGTGCCACCAGCAGAGGACAGGGCGTCATGAACACTGAAGCTTTCTTT. This chain connects TRBV15 to TRBJ1-1; TRBD1 aligns across 7 bases. Per germline, CDR1 LNHNV and CDR2 YYDKDF (reference sequence). V lost 1 base, J lost 0 bases, and 5 bases stayed unmatched. The CDR3 is 16 residues long.

The V call is TRBV7-2, the J call TRBJ1-6; no firm D call. The germline V and J ends were trimmed by 4 bases and 8 bases, with 9 bases remaining between them. The CDR3 contains 13 residues. The germline V gene encodes CDR1 SGHTA and CDR2 FQGNSA. Written as DNA, the CDR3 is TGTGCCAGCAGCTGGGCGAGGGATTCACCCCTCCACTTT. It yields the protein CASSWARDSPLHF.

The CDR3 DNA follows: TGTGCCAGCAGCGTATCGATAGCAGCTACAGATACGCAGTATTTT. Amino acids: CASSVSIAATDTQYF. This chain uses TRBV6-5 with TRBJ2-3; D is ambiguous. The CDR3 has 15 amino acids. V lost 6 bases and J 3 bases, leaving 16 bases between the germline ends. Germline V gene data show CDR1 as MNHEY and CDR2 as SVGAGI.

This clone was found once. The chain links TRBV6-5 to TRBJ2-7; the match to TRBD1 covers 8 bases. The CDR3 length is 14 residues. Trimming took 1 base from V and 4 from J; bases not matched to a gene: 3. The germline V gene encodes CDR1 MNHEY and CDR2 SVGAGI. The CDR3 protein is CASSYYTGGYEQYF. CDR3 DNA sequence: TGTGCCAGCAGTTACTACACAGGGGGGTACGAGCAGTACTTC.

This chain connects TRBV18 to TRBJ1-6, with D maybe TRBD1 (5 bases). Germline CDR1 reads KGHSH; CDR2 reads LQKENI. The CDR3 extends over 14 amino acids. The V and J ends lost 2 bases and 11 bases respectively, with 13 bases between them. The CDR3 spells CASSPSGGEAPLHF. The CDR3 nucleotides read TGTGCCAGCTCACCATCAGGAGGGGAGGCACCCCTCCACTTT.

The chain carries TRBV9 and TRBJ2-1; 7 bases are a match to TRBD2. The CDR3 spans 15 residues. J gave up 4 bases and V 0 bases, and 4 bases lay outside the gene matches. In germline, CDR1 is SGDLS, CDR2 YYNGEE. CDR3 protein: CASSVGSGAYNEQFF. The CDR3, as DNA: TGTGCCAGCAGCGTAGGGAGCGGGGCGTACAATGAGCAGTTCTTC.

This chain links TRBV7-9 with TRBJ1-4; D is uncertain. Germline values: CDR1 SEHNR, CDR2 FQNEAQ (reference sequence). Deletions cut 3 bases from V and 0 bases from J, with 5 bases between. This CDR3 comprises 14 residues. CDR3 DNA: TGTGCCAGCAGCTTGCAGGCAACTAATGAAAAACTGTTTTTT. It yields the protein CASSLQATNEKLFF.

The chain joins TRBV12-3 or TRBV12-4 to TRBJ1-5, with D uncertain. The CDR3 spans 12 residues. V gave up 5 bases and J gave up 3 bases, with 5 bases separating them. This chain's CDR3 is CASSGLNQPQHF. The CDR3 bases are TGTGCCAGCAGTGGGCTCAATCAGCCCCAGCATTTT.

V gene TRBV5-1 combines with J gene TRBJ1-1; TRBD1 agrees at 7 bases. Germline assignment: CDR1 SGHRS and CDR2 YFSETQ. The CDR3 loop spans 14 amino acids. V shed 3 bases, J shed 6 bases, and the junction held 8 bases outside the gene matches. DNA for the CDR3: TGCGCCAGCAGCTGGGGACAGATGGGGGCTGAAGCTTTCTTT. Translated, it gives CASSWGQMGAEAFF.

The chain is built from TRBV7-8 and TRBJ1-1; D gene ambiguous. CDR1 is SGHVS and CDR2 is FQNEAQ in the germline V gene. The length of the CDR3 is 16 residues. The germline V and J ends were trimmed by 0 bases and 0 bases, with 11 bases remaining between them. The CDR3 is CASSLAVRNLNTEAFF. In DNA, the CDR3 is TGTGCCAGCAGCTTAGCGGTCAGAAATTTGAACACTGAAGCTTTCTTT.

The rearrangement links TRBV6-5 to TRBJ2-5; 7 bases map to TRBD2. The germline V gene encodes CDR1 MNHEY and CDR2 SVGAGI. This CDR3 comprises 15 residues. V dropped 8 bases and J dropped 5; count of bases not matched to a gene: 14. The CDR3 nucleotides are TGTGCCAGCTATCGATGGGGGGGGGAACGGGAGACCCAGTACTTC. This codes for CASYRWGGERETQYF.

CDR3 loop: CATRDRGRPQNTIYF. DNA of the CDR3: TGTGCCACTAGGGACAGGGGGCGGCCTCAAAACACCATATATTTT. V and J are TRBV28 and TRBJ1-3; 12 bases are shared with TRBD1. J lost 6 bases, V lost 10 bases, and 10 bases had no gene match. The CDR3 covers 15 residues. The germline V gene has CDR1 MDHEN and CDR2 SYDVKM.